Sequencing of this T cell receptor beta chain was carried out in a study of T cell changes during pregnancy in multiple sclerosis. Libraries were prepared by immunoSEQ multiplex PCR; TCRdb keeps only in-frame clonotypes and omits some of them. The data show tens of thousands of clones, with 90% seen just once and 5% to 6.5% held by the top ten. V was shortened by 3 bases and J by 3 bases, with 18 bases between the two germline ends. Germline V gene data show CDR1 as SGHNT and CDR2 as YYREEE (reference sequence). The CDR3 extends over 17 amino acids. The sequence was collected from a female donor in good health, enrolled as a control in a pregnancy study. The gene calls are TRBV5-4 and TRBJ1-4; possible D gene TRBD1, 6 bases. The sample in question was peripheral blood, obtained in the third trimester of pregnancy. The CDR3 loop reads CASSSGTGKQSNEKLFF. DNA of the CDR3: TGTGCCAGCAGCTCGGGTACAGGGAAGCAGTCTAATGAAAAACTGTTTTTT. Together with reference TRBV5-4 and TRBJ1-4, the CDR3 gives the full variable domain: ETGVTQSPTHLIKTRGQQVTLRCSSQSGHNTVSWYQQALGQGPQFIFQYYREEENGRGNFPPRFSGLQFPNYSSELNVNALELDDSALYLCASSSGTGKQSNEKLFFGSGTQLSVL.